This is a list of T cell receptor beta chains from one sample in a study of technical replicates of blood from a few donors. Measured with immunoSEQ multiplex PCR; TCRdb has only the in-frame clones, and not every one. The sample consists of about 81,000 clones, approximately 75% of them appearing once. The sequenced sample was PBMCs. The receptors shown here come from a human donor in good health. Some clones in this sample may be carry-over from other donors' samples. The CDR3 runs from the conserved cysteine through the conserved F or W. Each record gives: J gene, D gene, V gene, clone size, CDR3 DNA, CDR3 protein. The D gene is left open where the match is weak. For some rows the clone size is stated as once, few or many, or as a class when expanded; others skip it.

TRBJ1-2	NA	TRBV5-1	once	TGCGCCAGCAGTCCTGGACAGAGTGGCTTTACCTTC	CASSPGQSGFTF
TRBJ2-3	TRBD1	TRBV9	NA	TGTGCCAGCAGCGCCCCAGGGGGAGATACGCAGTATTTT	CASSAPGGDTQYF
TRBJ2-7	NA	TRBV9	NA	TGTGCCAGCAGCGTCCCTCCTAGCGCCGAGCCCCACGAGCAGTACTTC	CASSVPPSAEPHEQYF
TRBJ1-5	TRBD1	TRBV9	NA	TGTGCCAGCAGCCAGGGGGGAGGTAGCAATCAGCCCCAGCATTTT	CASSQGGGSNQPQHF
TRBJ1-6	NA	TRBV9	NA	TGTGCCAGCAGCGTAGGACAGTCCTATAATTCACCCCTCCACTTT	CASSVGQSYNSPLHF
TRBJ1-4	TRBD1	TRBV25-1	NA	TGTGCCAGCAGCTATACAGGGGGAACTAATGAAAAACTGTTTTTT	CASSYTGGTNEKLFF
TRBJ2-6	TRBD1	TRBV28	NA	TGTGCCAGCAGTTTACGACAGGGAAGCCCTGGGGCCAACGTCCTGACTTTC	CASSLRQGSPGANVLTF
TRBJ2-1	NA	TRBV27	NA	TGTGCCAGCAGTTTTACGAGGTTGAATGAGCAGTTCTTC	CASSFTRLNEQFF
TRBJ1-4	TRBD1	TRBV13	few	TGTGCCAGCAGCGCCGGGACAGAAGAAAAACTGTTTTTT	CASSAGTEEKLFF
TRBJ1-1	TRBD1	TRBV19	few	TGTGCCAGTAGTGTTCAGGGGGGTGGTAGCACTGAAGCTTTCTTT	CASSVQGGGSTEAFF
TRBJ1-2	NA	TRBV20-1	NA	TGCAGTGCAAACCCAGGGTATGGCTACACCTTC	CSANPGYGYTF
TRBJ2-1	TRBD2	TRBV4-2	NA	TGTGCCAGCAGCCATATTTTCCGCGGGAGCCATGAGCAGTTCTTC	CASSHIFRGSHEQFF
TRBJ2-1	TRBD2	TRBV27	NA	TGTGCCAGCAGTGCCCGGACTAGCGGGAGGGTTACTGAGCAGTTCTTC	CASSARTSGRVTEQFF
TRBJ2-7	NA	TRBV7-9	once	TGTGCCAGCAGCTCAGACTCGGAGGTACCCTACGAGCAGTACTTC	CASSSDSEVPYEQYF
TRBJ2-1	TRBD1	TRBV5-1	NA	TGCGCCAGCAGCTTGGTAGGTGCTGTTCGGGGACAGGGGAGCTCCTACAATGAGCAGTTCTTC	CASSLVGAVRGQGSSYNEQFF
TRBJ2-6	TRBD2	TRBV19	NA	TGTGCCAGTAGTCCATTAGCGGGAGTGATGGGGGCCAACGTCCTGACTTTC	CASSPLAGVMGANVLTF
TRBJ2-7	NA	TRBV5-6	once	TGTGCCAGCAGCTTGATCAGGTCCTACGAGCAGTACTTC	CASSLIRSYEQYF
TRBJ1-1	NA	TRBV2	NA	TGTGCCAGCAGTGAGGTTGGGGCGTCTGAAGCTTTCTTT	CASSEVGASEAFF
TRBJ2-2	NA	TRBV12-5	few	TGTGCTAGTGGTTTGCTACTCTCCGGGGAGCTGTTTTTT	CASGLLLSGELFF
TRBJ1-2	NA	TRBV4-1	NA	TGCGCCAGCAGCCAAGATCCCAGGAACTATGGCTACACCTTC	CASSQDPRNYGYTF
TRBJ1-5	NA	TRBV30	NA	TGTGCCTGGAGAGGGGACACCATCTCGCCCCAGCATTTT	CAWRGDTISPQHF
TRBJ2-7	NA	TRBV27	NA	TGTGCCAGCACTAAGGACAGCCCGTACGAGCAGTACTTC	CASTKDSPYEQYF
TRBJ2-7	TRBD1	TRBV7-8	NA	TGTGCCAGCAGCAGGGGGCGCTTCAACGAGCAGTACTTC	CASSRGRFNEQYF
TRBJ2-3	TRBD1	TRBV2	NA	TGTGCCAGCGGGCGGGGACAGGAGGGCGCAGATACGCAGTATTTT	CASGRGQEGADTQYF
TRBJ2-2	TRBD2	TRBV13	once	TGTGCCAGCAGCCAGCTAGCGGGAAGAGTTGCCGGGGAGCTGTTTTTT	CASSQLAGRVAGELFF
TRBJ1-4	NA	TRBV12-5	NA	TGTGCTAGTGCCGAACAGGCAACTAATGAAAAACTGTTTTTT	CASAEQATNEKLFF
TRBJ2-5	NA	TRBV15	NA	TGTGCCACCAGCAGAGATGGTCGCGGGACCTTAGAGACCCAGTACTTC	CATSRDGRGTLETQYF
TRBJ1-6	TRBD1	TRBV30	NA	TGTGCCTGGAGTTCACCCGGGACAGGCTTCTATAATTCACCCCTCCACTTT	CAWSSPGTGFYNSPLHF
TRBJ2-3	NA	TRBV19	NA	TGTGCCAGTAGTCCCCGGGACACAGATACGCAGTATTTT	CASSPRDTDTQYF
TRBJ2-3	TRBD2	TRBV7-2	NA	TGTGCCAGCAGGGCGGGACTAGCGGCATATACGCAGTATTTT	CASRAGLAAYTQYF
TRBJ2-1	NA	TRBV12-5	NA	TGTGCTAGTGGTTTGGGAGGTAGTGAGCAGTTCTTC	CASGLGGSEQFF
TRBJ2-7	TRBD2	TRBV4-1	NA	TGCGCCAGCAGCCAAGTAGCGGGCCTAAGCTCCTACGAGCAGTACTTC	CASSQVAGLSSYEQYF
TRBJ1-2	TRBD1	TRBV27	once	TGTGCGCCAGGACAGGGAGTCTATGGCTACACCTTC	CAPGQGVYGYTF
TRBJ2-7	TRBD2	TRBV4-1	NA	TGCGCCAGCAGCCACGCGGCGACTAGCGACTACGAGCAGTACTTC	CASSHAATSDYEQYF
TRBJ1-5	NA	TRBV4-1	NA	TGCGCCAGCAGCCACCTTGGGGGCAGTCAGCCCCAGCATTTT	CASSHLGGSQPQHF
TRBJ2-3	TRBD2	TRBV9	NA	TGTGCCAGCACCCTTGGGGCTAGCGGGCTCACAGATACGCAGTATTTT	CASTLGASGLTDTQYF
TRBJ1-2	TRBD1	TRBV19	once	TGTGCCACCTATCACGGCGGACAGGGGCCATATGGCTACACCTTC	CATYHGGQGPYGYTF
TRBJ2-5	NA	TRBV9	NA	TGTGCCAGCAGCGTAGGACTTCGGGAAGAGACCCAGTACTTC	CASSVGLREETQYF
TRBJ1-5	TRBD1	TRBV2	NA	TGTGCCAGCAGAGTTGGAGGGGACAGGGGACAGCCCCAGCATTTT	CASRVGGDRGQPQHF
TRBJ1-1	NA	TRBV19	NA	TGTGCCAGTAGAAGGACGGGGGGTGTAACTGAAGCTTTCTTT	CASRRTGGVTEAFF
TRBJ2-7	TRBD2	TRBV30	NA	TGTGCCTGGATGGGGGGGAACGAGCAGTACTTC	CAWMGGNEQYF
TRBJ2-7	NA	TRBV27	NA	TGTGCCAGCAGTTTCGGCTCCTACGAGCAGTACTTC	CASSFGSYEQYF
TRBJ1-1	NA	TRBV30	NA	TGTGCCTGGATCCCCACGCTCACAGGGATCACTGAAGCTTTCTTT	CAWIPTLTGITEAFF
TRBJ2-3	NA	TRBV5-1	NA	TGCGCCAGCAGCTTGGCTAGCGAGGCAGATACGCAGTATTTT	CASSLASEADTQYF
TRBJ1-6	TRBD1	TRBV19	NA	TGTGCCAGTAGTATGGACAGGGCTGATTCACCCCTCCACTTT	CASSMDRADSPLHF